This T cell receptor (beta chain) was obtained from a study of CD8 T cells in ankylosing spondylitis. This clonotype was recorded a few times. No antigen is known for it. Germline-derived CDR1 and CDR2 are MNHEY and SMNVEV (reference sequence). Trimming cost V 5 bases and J 7 bases, with 18 bases left between them. CDR3 length equals 16 residues. Study conclusions and caveats: Disease-linked clones were found to be CD8+ and relatively rare in peripheral blood.

TCRdb re-derived calls from the 5' RACE reads in MiXCR, one entry per CDR3 protein. This table has around 330,000 distinct CDR3 sequences, 11% appearing once. The receptor's source is a female donor with ankylosing spondylitis or in good health (not recorded which). The rearrangement uses TRBV27 and TRBJ1-6, with D unresolved. Sample: blood, either unsorted or a sorted T cell fraction (not recorded which). The CDR3 protein is CASSPLTQPLNSPLHF. CDR3 DNA: TGTGCCAGCAGTCCACTCACCCAACCGTTGAATTCACCCCTCCACTTT.